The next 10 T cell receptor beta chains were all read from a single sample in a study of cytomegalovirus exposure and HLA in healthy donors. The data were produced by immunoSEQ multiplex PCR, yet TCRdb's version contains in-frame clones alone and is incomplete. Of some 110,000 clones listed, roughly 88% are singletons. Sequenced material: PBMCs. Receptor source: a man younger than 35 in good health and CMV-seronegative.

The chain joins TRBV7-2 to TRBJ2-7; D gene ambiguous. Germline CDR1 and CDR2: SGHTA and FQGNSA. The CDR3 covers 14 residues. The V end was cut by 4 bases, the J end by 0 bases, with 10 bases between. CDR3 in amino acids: CASSSSGFSYEQYF. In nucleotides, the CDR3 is TGTGCCAGCAGCTCCTCAGGTTTCTCCTACGAGCAGTACTTC.

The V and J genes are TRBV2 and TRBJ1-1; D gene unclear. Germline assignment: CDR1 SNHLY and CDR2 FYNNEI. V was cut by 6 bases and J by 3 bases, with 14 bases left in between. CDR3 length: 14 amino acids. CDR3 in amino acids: CASRVGPRDTEAFF. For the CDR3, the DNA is TGTGCCAGCAGGGTAGGCCCTCGGGACACTGAAGCTTTCTTT.

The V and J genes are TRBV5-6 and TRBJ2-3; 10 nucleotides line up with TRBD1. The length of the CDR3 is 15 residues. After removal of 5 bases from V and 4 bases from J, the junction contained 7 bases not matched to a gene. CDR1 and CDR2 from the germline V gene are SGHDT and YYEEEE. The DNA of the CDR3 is TGTGCCAGCAGGGAATCCGGACAGGGGGCAGATACGCAGTATTTT. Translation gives CASRESGQGADTQYF.

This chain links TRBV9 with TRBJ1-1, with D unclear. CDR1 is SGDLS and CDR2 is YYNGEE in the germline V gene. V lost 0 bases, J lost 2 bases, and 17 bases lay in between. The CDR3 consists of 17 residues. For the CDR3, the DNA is TGTGCCAGCAGCGTAGCTACGGGCTCTCCGGGAAACACTGAAGCTTTCTTT. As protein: CASSVATGSPGNTEAFF.

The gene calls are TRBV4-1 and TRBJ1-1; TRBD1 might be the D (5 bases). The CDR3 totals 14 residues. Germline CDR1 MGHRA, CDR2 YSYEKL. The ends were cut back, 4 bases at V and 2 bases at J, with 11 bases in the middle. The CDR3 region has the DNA TGCGCCAGCAGCCGCCTACAGGTAAACACTGAAGCTTTCTTT. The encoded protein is CASSRLQVNTEAFF.

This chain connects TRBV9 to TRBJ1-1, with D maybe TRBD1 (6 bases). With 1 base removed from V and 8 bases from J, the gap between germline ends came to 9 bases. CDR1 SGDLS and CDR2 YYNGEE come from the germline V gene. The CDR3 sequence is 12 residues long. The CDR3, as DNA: TGTGCCAGCAGCGTAACCGACAGGGAAGCTTTCTTT. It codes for CASSVTDREAFF.

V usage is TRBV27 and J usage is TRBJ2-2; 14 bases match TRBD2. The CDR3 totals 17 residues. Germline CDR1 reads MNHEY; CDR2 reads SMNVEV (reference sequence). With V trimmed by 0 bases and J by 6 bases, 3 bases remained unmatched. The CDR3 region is CASSLSGLAGGAGELFF. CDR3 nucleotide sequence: TGTGCCAGCAGTTTATCCGGACTAGCGGGGGGTGCCGGGGAGCTGTTTTTT.

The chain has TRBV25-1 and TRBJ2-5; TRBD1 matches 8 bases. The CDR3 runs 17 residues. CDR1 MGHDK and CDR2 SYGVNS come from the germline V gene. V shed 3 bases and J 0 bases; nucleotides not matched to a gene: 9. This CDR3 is CASSDTYIQGDQETQYF. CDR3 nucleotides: TGTGCCAGCAGTGACACATACATACAGGGGGACCAAGAGACCCAGTACTTC.

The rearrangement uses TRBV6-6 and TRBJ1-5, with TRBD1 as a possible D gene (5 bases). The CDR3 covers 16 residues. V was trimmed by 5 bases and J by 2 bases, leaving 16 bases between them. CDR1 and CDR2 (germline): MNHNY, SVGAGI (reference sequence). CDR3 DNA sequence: TGTGCCAGCAGTCTCAGGGTTGGAAACGGCAATCAGCCCCAGCATTTT. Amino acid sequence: CASSLRVGNGNQPQHF.

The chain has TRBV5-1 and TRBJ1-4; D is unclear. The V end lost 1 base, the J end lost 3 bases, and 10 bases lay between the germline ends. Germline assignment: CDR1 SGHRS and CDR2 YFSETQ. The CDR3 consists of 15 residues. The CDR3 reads CASSLRGMANEKLFF. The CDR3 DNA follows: TGCGCCAGCAGCTTGCGGGGAATGGCTAATGAAAAACTGTTTTTT.